The following is a T cell receptor beta chain sequence with its context. The method was immunoSEQ multiplex PCR; TCRdb's version includes in-frame clones alone and lacks a portion of them. The sample has 85,000 to 130,000 clones, less than 95% seen once. The data derive from a study of T cell changes during pregnancy in multiple sclerosis. This receptor was obtained from a female donor with multiple sclerosis, enrolled in a pregnancy study. The sample in question was peripheral blood, obtained after pregnancy.

This CDR3 is CASSLRLGQGQFLHF. As DNA, the CDR3 is TGTGCCAGCAGCCTCCGGTTGGGACAGGGACAGTTTCTCCACTTT. The chain has TRBV5-8 and TRBJ1-6; 9 bases agree with TRBD1. The CDR3 totals 15 residues. Germline V gene data show CDR1 as SGHTS and CDR2 as YDEGEE. J gave up 16 bases and V 4 bases, and 15 bases lay outside the gene matches.